Following are 9 T cell receptor beta chains from one sample sequenced in a study of early stage breast cancer tumors. The assay was immunoSEQ multiplex PCR, and TCRdb's table has in-frame clones only and misses some. The repertoire has tens of thousands of clones, around 73% of them found once; the top ten carry roughly 7.2%. The material sequenced was blood. These receptor sequences come from a person between 50 and 60 years old with breast cancer.

This CDR3 reads CASSFSDTQYF. CDR3 DNA sequence: TGTGCCAGCAGTTTTTCTGATACGCAGTATTTT. The rearrangement joins TRBV27 to TRBJ2-3; no firm D call. CDR3 length equals 11 residues. Trimming removed 3 bases at V and 6 bases at J, with 4 bases between. The V gene's germline CDR1 is MNHEY and CDR2 SMNVEV (reference sequence).

The rearrangement joins TRBV28 to TRBJ2-5; TRBD1 is a possible D gene (6 bases). Deletions cut 6 bases from V and 6 bases from J, with 20 bases between. The CDR3 contains 15 residues. CDR1 is MDHEN and CDR2 is SYDVKM in the germline V gene. The CDR3 sequence is CASSSPPGQRQTQYF. CDR3 DNA sequence: TGTGCCAGCAGCTCTCCCCCGGGACAAAGACAGACCCAGTACTTC.

CDR3 protein: CASSTRLAGGSTDTQYF. In DNA form, the CDR3 reads TGTGCCAGCAGTACCCGACTAGCGGGGGGGAGCACAGATACGCAGTATTTT. The chain is built from TRBV27 and TRBJ2-3; 14 bases are shared with TRBD2. Per the germline V gene, CDR1 is MNHEY and CDR2 is SMNVEV (reference sequence). This CDR3 has 17 amino acids. Unmatched junction bases numbered 4, after V lost 5 bases and J lost 0 bases.

The chain has TRBV5-4 and TRBJ1-5; D may be TRBD1 (6 bases). Germline V lookup: CDR1 SGHNT, CDR2 YYREEE (reference sequence). V was pared by 4 bases and J by 6 bases, with 17 bases between. This CDR3 has 15 residues. The CDR3 is CASSKNRVRFQPQHF. The CDR3 DNA sequence: TGTGCCAGCAGCAAAAACAGGGTTCGGTTTCAGCCCCAGCATTTT.

This clone showed up just once. This chain links TRBV28 with TRBJ2-7; 12 bases match TRBD1. Germline CDR1 is MDHEN and CDR2 is SYDVKM. The CDR3 extends over 15 amino acids. The J segment lost 4 bases and the V segment lost 4 bases, leaving 5 bases of the junction unmatched. The CDR3 sequence is CASSSPGQGAYEQYV. DNA of the CDR3: TGTGCCAGCAGTTCACCGGGACAGGGGGCATACGAGCAGTACGTC.

The genes are TRBV19 and TRBJ2-3; maybe TRBD1 (6 bases). The CDR3 runs to 16 residues. Germline V gives CDR1 LNHDA, CDR2 SQIVND (reference sequence). The V and J ends lost 0 bases and 1 base respectively, with 11 bases between them. The DNA for the CDR3 is TGTGCCAGTAGTATAGATGCACAGGGCCGCACAGATACGCAGTATTTT. Its protein product is CASSIDAQGRTDTQYF.

The rearrangement joins TRBV7-2 to TRBJ1-3; 9 bases agree with TRBD1. With 4 bases clipped from V and 4 bases from J, the junction kept 5 bases outside the gene matches. In germline, CDR1 is SGHTA, CDR2 FQGNSA. The CDR3 is 15 amino acids. CDR3 protein: CASSWRTGEGNTIYF. The CDR3 nucleotides read TGTGCCAGCAGCTGGAGGACAGGGGAAGGAAACACCATATATTTT.

The chain combines TRBV27 with TRBJ1-3; 9 bases are a match to TRBD1. The junction had 2 bases not matched to a gene; V was cut back by 6 bases and J by 2 bases. The CDR3 has 14 residues. Germline assignment: CDR1 MNHEY and CDR2 SMNVEV (reference sequence). CDR3 bases: TGTGCCAGCAGGACAGGGGGACCTGGAAACACCATATATTTT. This gives the protein CASRTGGPGNTIYF.

This clone was observed a single time. The chain joins TRBV21-1 to TRBJ2-4; the table gives TRBD1 as D, unverified against the DNA. TRBV21-1 is tagged as a pseudogene. This CDR3 contains 15 residues. DNA for the CDR3: TGTGCCAGCAGGTCGGCAGGGCTAGCCAAAAACATTCAGTACTTC. Residues: CASRSAGLAKNIQYF.